These 27 T cell receptor beta chains were sequenced from one sample in a study of shared clonotypes between healthy human individuals. TCRdb's copy holds only in-frame clones and misses some; the assay was immunoSEQ multiplex PCR. Of 2,500,000 or so clones listed, over 85% are singletons. Sample: naive CD4+ T cells sorted from blood. Stated subset: CD45RA+ positively selected. The source of these receptors is a man aged 18 to 29 in good health.

This rearrangement joins TRBV25-1 to TRBJ2-3, with D possibly TRBD1 on 5 matching bases. The CDR3 consists of 15 residues. Per germline, CDR1 MGHDK and CDR2 SYGVNS. V gave up 3 bases and J gave up 3 bases, with 13 bases separating them. CDR3 protein: CASSDPARDTDTQYF. CDR3 nucleotides: TGTGCCAGCAGTGACCCGGCCAGGGATACAGATACGCAGTATTTT.

CDR3 loop: CASSPSTGPGTEAFF. CDR3 sequence (DNA): TGTGCCAGCTCACCCTCGACAGGGCCGGGTACTGAAGCTTTCTTT. J is TRBJ1-1 and V is TRBV18, with 7 nucleotides matching TRBD1. The CDR3 totals 15 residues. V gave up 3 bases and J gave up 5 bases; unmatched junction bases: 9. The germline CDR1 and CDR2 sequences are KGHSH and LQKENI. The full variable domain, in which reference TRBV18 and TRBJ1-1 provide the parts outside the CDR3, is NAGVMQNPRHLVRRRGQEARLRCSPMKGHSHVYWYRQLPEEGLKFMVYLQKENIIDESGMPKERFSAEFPKEGPSILRIQQVVRGDSAAYFCASSPSTGPGTEAFFGQGTRLTVV.

This clone was seen only a few times. This CDR3 is also generated by other DNA sequences in the sample. The rearrangement links TRBV18 to TRBJ1-1; a weak D match, TRBD1 (6 bases). CDR1 and CDR2 (germline): KGHSH, LQKENI. V was clipped by 1 base and J by 1 base, with 7 bases between them. The CDR3 totals 14 residues. The CDR3 DNA reads as TGTGCCAGCTCACCACTGACAGGGAACACTGAAGCTTTCTTT. Translating it yields CASSPLTGNTEAFF.

Details on this clone: Other DNA sequences in this sample translate to the same CDR3. The J gene is TRBJ2-1, the V gene TRBV30, with 16 bases fitting TRBD2. V lost 2 bases to trimming and J lost 10 bases; unmatched junction nucleotides: 8. In germline, CDR1 is GTSNPN, CDR2 SVGIG (reference sequence). This CDR3 comprises 16 residues. The CDR3 loop is CAWSPGLAGGPDEQFF. In DNA, the CDR3 is TGTGCCTGGAGTCCGGGACTAGCGGGAGGGCCGGACGAGCAGTTCTTC. Looking up the rest from reference TRBV30 and TRBJ2-1 gives the full variable domain: SQTIHQWPATLVQPVGSPLSLECTVEGTSNPNLYWYRQAAGRGLQLLFYSVGIGQISSEVPQNLSASRPQDRQFILSSKKLLLSDSGFYLCAWSPGLAGGPDEQFFGPGTRLTVL.

This clone was counted once. This chain joins TRBV29-1 and TRBJ1-1, with D uncertain. Germline assignment: CDR1 SQVTM and CDR2 ANQGSEA. V was pared by 7 bases and J by 1 base, with 13 bases between. The CDR3 length is 13 residues. This CDR3 is CSGAGGPNTEAFF. CDR3 bases: TGCAGCGGCGCCGGAGGGCCGAACACTGAAGCTTTCTTT.

This clone was seen a single time. The rearrangement uses TRBV11-3 and TRBJ2-1; the match to TRBD2 covers 13 bases. Germline V gives CDR1 SGHNT, CDR2 YENEEA. The CDR3 covers 20 residues. With V trimmed by 5 bases and J by 1 base, 14 bases remained unmatched. For the CDR3, the DNA is TGTGCCAGCAGCCGCCCCTCACTAGCGGGGGGGCAGGGATCCTACAATGAGCAGTTCTTC. Translated: CASSRPSLAGGQGSYNEQFF.

This clone was picked up one time. The chain employs TRBV5-4 and TRBJ2-3, with unresolved D. V shed 2 bases and J shed 0 bases, with 10 bases lying between them. This CDR3 has 15 residues. CDR1 and CDR2 (germline): SGHNT, YYREEE (reference sequence). The CDR3 sequence is CASSLRLESTDTQYF. In DNA form, the CDR3 reads TGTGCCAGCAGCTTACGTCTAGAGAGCACAGATACGCAGTATTTT. Drawing the rest from reference TRBV5-4 and TRBJ2-3, the complete variable domain is ETGVTQSPTHLIKTRGQQVTLRCSSQSGHNTVSWYQQALGQGPQFIFQYYREEENGRGNFPPRFSGLQFPNYSSELNVNALELDDSALYLCASSLRLESTDTQYFGPGTRLTVL.

The DNA of the CDR3 is TGTGCCAGCTCACCAGGGCAGAGGAGAACTAATGAAAAACTGTTTTTT. Its protein is CASSPGQRRTNEKLFF. This chain links TRBV18 with TRBJ1-4; unclear D gene. The CDR3 length is 16 residues. The germline V and J ends were trimmed by 2 bases and 1 base, with 11 bases remaining between them. Germline V CDR1 and CDR2: KGHSH, LQKENI.

The chain links TRBV6-5 to TRBJ1-4, with D uncertain. Trimming stripped 5 bases from V and 2 bases from J, with 9 bases between. The CDR3 runs to 14 residues. In germline, CDR1 is MNHEY, CDR2 SVGAGI. The CDR3 DNA reads TGTGCCAGCAGTCGGTGGAGGACTAATGAAAAACTGTTTTTT. The encoded protein is CASSRWRTNEKLFF.

The chain carries TRBV23-1 and TRBJ2-1; 9 nucleotides line up with TRBD1. TRBV23-1 is an ORF; its function is uncertain. V was clipped by 4 bases and J by 4 bases; unmatched bases: 11. The CDR3 is 17 residues long. The CDR3 here is CASSRDPDRGIYNEQFF. CDR3 DNA: TGCGCCAGCAGTCGAGACCCGGACAGGGGAATATACAATGAGCAGTTCTTC.

This chain links TRBV28 with TRBJ1-1; D perhaps matches TRBD1 (5 bases). Germline values: CDR1 MDHEN, CDR2 SYDVKM. The V end lost 10 bases, the J end lost 4 bases, and 13 bases lay between the germline ends. This CDR3 has 12 residues. DNA of the CDR3: TGTGCCATCAGGGAGGCGGGCACTGAAGCTTTCTTT. It yields the protein CAIREAGTEAFF. The whole variable domain, filled in from reference TRBV28 and TRBJ1-1, reads DVKVTQSSRYLVKRTGEKVFLECVQDMDHENMFWYRQDPGLGLRLIYFSYDVKMKEKGDIPEGYSVSREKKERFSLILESASTNQTSMYLCAIREAGTEAFFGQGTRLTVV.

This clone came up a few times. The rearrangement joins TRBV29-1 to TRBJ2-5, with a weak D call TRBD2 (6 bases). Deletions cut 8 bases from V and 2 bases from J, with 9 bases between. CDR3 length: 11 residues. Germline CDR1 and CDR2: SQVTM and ANQGSEA. In DNA form, the CDR3 reads TGCAGCATAGGACTACAAGAGACCCAGTACTTC. It specifies CSIGLQETQYF.

The J gene is TRBJ2-2, the V gene TRBV27; no reliable D call. Germline V gene data show CDR1 as MNHEY and CDR2 as SMNVEV (reference sequence). V lost 6 bases and J 3 bases, leaving 2 bases between the germline ends. The CDR3 is 11 residues long. The chain's CDR3 is CASRHTGELFF. The CDR3 DNA reads TGTGCCAGCAGACACACCGGGGAGCTGTTTTTT.

The rearrangement links TRBV6-1 to TRBJ1-5, with 8 bases identical to TRBD1. Germline-derived CDR1 and CDR2 are MNHNS and SASEGT. The trim removed 1 base at V and 3 bases at J, leaving 8 bases unmatched. CDR3 length: 17 amino acids. The CDR3 DNA sequence: TGTGCCAGCAGTGAAGGACCGGACAGGGCTGTCAATCAGCCCCAGCATTTT. Its protein is CASSEGPDRAVNQPQHF.

CDR3 protein: CASSRLPQETQYF. As DNA, the CDR3 is TGTGCCAGCAGTCGCCTCCCCCAAGAGACCCAGTACTTC. The V call is TRBV6-5, the J call TRBJ2-5; D remains unclear. Trimming stripped 5 bases from V and 1 base from J, with 8 bases between. The CDR3 sequence is 13 residues long. Germline CDR1 and CDR2: MNHEY and SVGAGI.

This clone was picked up a small number of times. J is TRBJ2-7 and V is TRBV23-1; TRBD2 matches at 11 bases. TRBV23-1 is identified as an open reading frame with a role that is uncertain. J lost 1 base, V lost 3 bases, and 5 bases had no gene match. The CDR3 consists of 16 residues. CDR3 in amino acids: CASSHGLAGPSYEQYF. The CDR3 nucleotides are TGCGCCAGCAGTCATGGACTAGCGGGTCCTTCCTACGAGCAGTACTTC.

This rearrangement joins TRBV7-2 to TRBJ2-7; 12 bases are a match to TRBD2. J gave up 4 bases and V 7 bases, and 5 bases lay outside the gene matches. The CDR3 is 14 residues long. Germline V gene sequence: CDR1 SGHTA, CDR2 FQGNSA. The DNA of the CDR3 is TGTGCCAGCAAGCGGACTAGCGGGGCTTACGAGCAGTACTTC. Its translation: CASKRTSGAYEQYF.

V is TRBV6-5 and J is TRBJ1-2; unclear D gene. The ends were cut back, 2 bases at V and 4 bases at J, with 11 bases in the middle. The CDR3 consists of 14 residues. Germline V gives CDR1 MNHEY, CDR2 SVGAGI. In DNA form, the CDR3 reads TGTGCCAGCAGTTACGAGGGTAGCGGCTATGGCTACACCTTC. Translating gives CASSYEGSGYGYTF.

CDR3 amino acids: CASSPGQGLSSPLHF. The CDR3 DNA follows: TGTGCCAGCAGCCCGGGACAAGGGTTGAGTTCACCCCTCCACTTT. V gene TRBV9 combines with J gene TRBJ1-6; maybe TRBD1 (6 bases). V lost 4 bases, J lost 9 bases, and 17 bases lay in between. The germline V gene encodes CDR1 SGDLS and CDR2 YYNGEE. The CDR3 covers 15 residues.

This rearrangement joins TRBV6-5 to TRBJ2-1, with 12 bases aligning to TRBD2. The CDR3 has 15 amino acids. CDR1 and CDR2 from the germline V gene are MNHEY and SVGAGI. The V segment lost 5 bases and the J segment 4 bases; nucleotides outside the gene matches: 3. The CDR3 here is CASSIGLAGYNEQFF. CDR3 sequence (DNA): TGTGCCAGCAGTATAGGACTAGCGGGATACAATGAGCAGTTCTTC.

The chain uses TRBV2 and TRBJ2-7; 7 bases match TRBD1. The CDR3 has 14 amino acids. Germline V gives CDR1 SNHLY, CDR2 FYNNEI. V was clipped by 6 bases and J by 2 bases; unmatched bases: 7. DNA for the CDR3: TGTGCCAGCAGCGAGACAGGGTTGGCCTACGAGCAGTACTTC. It translates to CASSETGLAYEQYF.

The chain joins TRBV30 to TRBJ1-5, with a weak D call TRBD1 (5 bases). Between the trimmed V and J ends, which lost 2 bases and 6 bases, there was a span of 14 bases. Per germline, CDR1 GTSNPN and CDR2 SVGIG (reference sequence). The CDR3 totals 14 residues. This CDR3 reads CAWSRAEGFQPQHF. CDR3 nucleotides: TGTGCCTGGAGTAGGGCCGAGGGGTTTCAGCCCCAGCATTTT.

The rearrangement links TRBV5-1 to TRBJ1-4; maybe TRBD1 (5 bases). The germline CDR1 and CDR2 sequences are SGHRS and YFSETQ. This CDR3 has 15 amino acids. V was trimmed by 1 base and J by 7 bases, leaving 14 bases between them. The CDR3 reads CASSLSGGLSEKLFF. CDR3 DNA: TGCGCCAGCAGCTTGTCCGGGGGACTATCTGAAAAACTGTTTTTT.

This sequence joins TRBV7-2 and TRBJ2-7, with D perhaps being TRBD1 or TRBD2 (5 bases each). The CDR3 covers 16 residues. Germline V gene lookup returns CDR1 SGHTA and CDR2 FQGNSA. V gave up 5 bases and J gave up 12 bases, with 29 bases separating them. The CDR3 spells CASSPTLGPPGQRWYF. CDR3 bases: TGTGCCAGCAGCCCCACTCTCGGACCTCCGGGGCAAAGGTGGTACTTC.

This chain connects TRBV18 to TRBJ1-2; 7 bases fit TRBD1. In germline, CDR1 is KGHSH, CDR2 LQKENI. V shed 3 bases and J 0 bases; nucleotides not matched to a gene: 4. This CDR3 contains 15 residues. The CDR3 sequence is CASSPGTAANYGYTF. CDR3 DNA: TGTGCCAGCTCACCCGGGACAGCCGCTAACTATGGCTACACCTTC. The entire variable domain, with the rest obtained from reference TRBV18 and TRBJ1-2, is as follows: NAGVMQNPRHLVRRRGQEARLRCSPMKGHSHVYWYRQLPEEGLKFMVYLQKENIIDESGMPKERFSAEFPKEGPSILRIQQVVRGDSAAYFCASSPGTAANYGYTFGSGTRLTVV.

Regarding this clone: Other nucleotide sequences from this sample produce the same CDR3. The chain employs TRBV6-5 and TRBJ2-5; 7 bases align to TRBD2. The germline CDR1 and CDR2 sequences are MNHEY and SVGAGI. V was clipped by 4 bases and J by 4 bases; unmatched bases: 6. The CDR3 extends over 14 amino acids. This CDR3 is CASSSTGGRETQYF. The CDR3 region has the DNA TGTGCCAGCAGTTCCACGGGGGGTCGAGAGACCCAGTACTTC.

The J gene is TRBJ2-7, the V gene TRBV5-4, with D perhaps matching TRBD1 or TRBD2 (5 bases each). Per the germline V gene, CDR1 is SGHNT and CDR2 is YYREEE (reference sequence). The CDR3 consists of 13 residues. The V end was cut by 0 bases, the J end by 6 bases, with 10 bases between. The CDR3 sequence: CASSLGGLGEQYF. The CDR3 DNA sequence: TGTGCCAGCAGCTTGGGGGGGTTAGGCGAGCAGTACTTC.